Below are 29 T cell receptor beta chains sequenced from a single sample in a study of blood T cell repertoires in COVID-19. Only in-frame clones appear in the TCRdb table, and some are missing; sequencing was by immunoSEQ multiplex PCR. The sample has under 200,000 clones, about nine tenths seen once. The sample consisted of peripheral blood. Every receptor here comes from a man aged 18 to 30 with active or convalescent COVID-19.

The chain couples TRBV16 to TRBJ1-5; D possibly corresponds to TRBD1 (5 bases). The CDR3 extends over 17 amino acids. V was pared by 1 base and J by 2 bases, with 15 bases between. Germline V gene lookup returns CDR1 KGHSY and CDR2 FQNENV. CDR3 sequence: CASSQYGLGGGNQPQHF. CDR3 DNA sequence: TGTGCCAGCAGCCAATACGGTCTCGGGGGTGGCAATCAGCCCCAGCATTTT.

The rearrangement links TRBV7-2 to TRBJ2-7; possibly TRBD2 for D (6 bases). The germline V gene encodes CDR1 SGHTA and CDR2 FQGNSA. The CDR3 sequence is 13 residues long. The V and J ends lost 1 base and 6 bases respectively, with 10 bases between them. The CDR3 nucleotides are TGTGCCAGCAGCTTAGATCCTAGCGTCGAGCAGTACTTC. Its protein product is CASSLDPSVEQYF.

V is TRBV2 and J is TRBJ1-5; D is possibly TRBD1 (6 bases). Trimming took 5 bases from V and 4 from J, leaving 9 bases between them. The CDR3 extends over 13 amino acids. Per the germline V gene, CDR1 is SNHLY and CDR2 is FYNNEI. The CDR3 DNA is TGTGCCAGCAGTTCGGACAGTAATCAGCCCCAGCATTTT. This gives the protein CASSSDSNQPQHF.

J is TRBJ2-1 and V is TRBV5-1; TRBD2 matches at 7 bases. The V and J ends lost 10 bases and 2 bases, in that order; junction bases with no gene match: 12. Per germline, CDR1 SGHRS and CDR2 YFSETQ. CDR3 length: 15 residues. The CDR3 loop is CALRAGEGTYNEQFF. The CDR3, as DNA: TGCGCCTTACGAGCCGGGGAGGGAACCTACAATGAGCAGTTCTTC.

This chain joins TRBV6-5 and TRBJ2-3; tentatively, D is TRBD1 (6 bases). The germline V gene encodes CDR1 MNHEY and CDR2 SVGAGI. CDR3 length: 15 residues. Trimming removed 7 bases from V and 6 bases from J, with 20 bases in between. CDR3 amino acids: CASTSGTSPVDTQYF. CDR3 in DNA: TGTGCCAGCACCTCGGGGACATCACCGGTTGATACGCAGTATTTT.

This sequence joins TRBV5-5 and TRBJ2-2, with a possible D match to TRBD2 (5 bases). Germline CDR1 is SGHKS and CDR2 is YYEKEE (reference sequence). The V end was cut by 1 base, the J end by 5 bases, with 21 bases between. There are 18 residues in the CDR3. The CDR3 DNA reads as TGTGCCAGCAGCTTGCATCCTCGGACCGGGGAACTGACCGGGGAGCTGTTTTTT. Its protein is CASSLHPRTGELTGELFF.

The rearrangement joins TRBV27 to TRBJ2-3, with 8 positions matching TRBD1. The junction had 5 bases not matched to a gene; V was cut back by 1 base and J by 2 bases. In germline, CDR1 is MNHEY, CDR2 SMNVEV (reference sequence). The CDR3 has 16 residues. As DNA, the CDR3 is TGTGCCAGCAGTTTATTCGGGACAGGTTTCACAGATACGCAGTATTTT. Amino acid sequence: CASSLFGTGFTDTQYF.

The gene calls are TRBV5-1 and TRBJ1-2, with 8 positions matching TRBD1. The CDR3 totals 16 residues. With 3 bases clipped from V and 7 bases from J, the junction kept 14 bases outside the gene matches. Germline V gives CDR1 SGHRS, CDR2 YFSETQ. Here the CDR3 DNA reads TGCGCCAGCAGCTACGGGACAGGTCGGGCATCTGTTGGCTACACCTTC. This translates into CASSYGTGRASVGYTF.

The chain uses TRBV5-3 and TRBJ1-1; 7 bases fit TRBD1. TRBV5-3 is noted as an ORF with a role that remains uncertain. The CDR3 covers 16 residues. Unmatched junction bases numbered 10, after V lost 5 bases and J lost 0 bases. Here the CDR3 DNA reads TGTGCCAGAAGTCCCACAGGGGCGAACATGAACACTGAAGCTTTCTTT. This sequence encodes CARSPTGANMNTEAFF.

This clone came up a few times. DNA for the CDR3: TGTGCCACCAGCGGCCGCAGTGGGAGGACCGAGCGATGGGACACTGAAGCTTTCTTT. It is translated as CATSGRSGRTERWDTEAFF. The chain is built from TRBV15 and TRBJ1-1; D call uncertain. CDR1 and CDR2 (germline): LNHNV, YYDKDF (reference sequence). Trimming took off 5 bases at V and 3 bases at J, with 28 bases between the two ends. The CDR3 is made up of 19 amino acids. Full variable domain (rest looked up from reference TRBV15 and TRBJ1-1): DAMVIQNPRYQVTQFGKPVTLSCSQTLNHNVMYWYQQKSSQAPKLLFHYYDKDFNNEADTPDNFQSRRPNTSFCFLDIRSPGLGDTAMYLCATSGRSGRTERWDTEAFFGQGTRLTVV.

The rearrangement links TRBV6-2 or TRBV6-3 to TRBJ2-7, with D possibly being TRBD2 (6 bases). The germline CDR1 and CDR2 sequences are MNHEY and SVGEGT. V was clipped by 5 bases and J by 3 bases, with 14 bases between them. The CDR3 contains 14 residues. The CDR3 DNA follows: TGTGCCAGCAGTCGGGGGACGGAAGGCTACGAGCAGTACTTC. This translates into CASSRGTEGYEQYF.

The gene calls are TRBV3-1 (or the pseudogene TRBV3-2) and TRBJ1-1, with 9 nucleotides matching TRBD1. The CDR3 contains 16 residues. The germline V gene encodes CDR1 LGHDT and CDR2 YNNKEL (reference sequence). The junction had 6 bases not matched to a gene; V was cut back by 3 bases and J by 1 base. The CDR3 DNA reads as TGTGCCAGCAGCCACGCCGGACAGGGGCCGAACACTGAAGCTTTCTTT. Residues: CASSHAGQGPNTEAFF.

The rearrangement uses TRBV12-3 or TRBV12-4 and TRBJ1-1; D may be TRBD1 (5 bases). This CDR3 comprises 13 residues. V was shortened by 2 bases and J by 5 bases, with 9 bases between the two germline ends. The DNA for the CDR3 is TGTGCCAGCAGTTTATGGGGGGAAACTGAAGCTTTCTTT. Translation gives CASSLWGETEAFF.

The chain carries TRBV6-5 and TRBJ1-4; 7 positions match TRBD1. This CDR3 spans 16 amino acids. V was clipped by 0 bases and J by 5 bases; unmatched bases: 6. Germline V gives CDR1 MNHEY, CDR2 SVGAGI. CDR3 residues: CASSYSAGQINEKLFF. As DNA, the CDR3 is TGTGCCAGCAGTTACTCGGCGGGACAGATAAATGAAAAACTGTTTTTT.

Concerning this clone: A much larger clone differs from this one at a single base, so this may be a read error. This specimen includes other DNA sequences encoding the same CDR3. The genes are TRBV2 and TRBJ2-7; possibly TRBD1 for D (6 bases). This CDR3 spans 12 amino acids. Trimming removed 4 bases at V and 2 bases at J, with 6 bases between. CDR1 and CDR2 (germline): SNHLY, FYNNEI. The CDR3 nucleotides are TGTGCCAGCAGTGGGACAGCCTACGAGCAGTACTTC. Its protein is CASSGTAYEQYF.

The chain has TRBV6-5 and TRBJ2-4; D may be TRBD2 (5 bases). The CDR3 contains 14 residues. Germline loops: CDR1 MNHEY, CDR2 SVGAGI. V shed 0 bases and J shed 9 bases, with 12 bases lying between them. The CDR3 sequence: CASSYSEELAIQYF. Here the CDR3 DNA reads TGTGCCAGCAGTTACTCGGAGGAGCTAGCCATTCAGTACTTC.

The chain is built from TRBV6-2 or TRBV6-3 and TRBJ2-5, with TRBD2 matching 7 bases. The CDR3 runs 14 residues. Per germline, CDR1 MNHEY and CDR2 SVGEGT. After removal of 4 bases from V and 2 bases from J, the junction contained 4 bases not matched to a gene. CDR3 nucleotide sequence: TGTGCCAGCAGTTTACACGGGGGGCAAGAGACCCAGTACTTC. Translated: CASSLHGGQETQYF.

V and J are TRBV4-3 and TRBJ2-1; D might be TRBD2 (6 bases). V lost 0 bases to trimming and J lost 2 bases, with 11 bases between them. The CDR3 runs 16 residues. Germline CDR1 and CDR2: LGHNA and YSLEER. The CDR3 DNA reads TGCGCCAGCAGCCAAGAAATCGGGGGTCCCTACAATGAGCAGTTCTTC. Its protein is CASSQEIGGPYNEQFF.

CDR3 nucleotide sequence: TGTGCCAGCAGCTTAGTTAGGGCTAGCGGGAGTGAGACCCAGTACTTC. Translating it yields CASSLVRASGSETQYF. The V and J genes are TRBV7-2 and TRBJ2-5, with 10 bases lining up with TRBD2. The V gene's germline CDR1 is SGHTA and CDR2 FQGNSA. V lost 1 base to trimming and J lost 5 bases; unmatched junction nucleotides: 7. CDR3 length: 16 residues.

The chain's CDR3 is CSAGGRLGTDTQYF. CDR3 sequence (DNA): TGCAGCGCCGGCGGGAGGTTGGGCACAGATACGCAGTATTTT. This rearrangement joins TRBV29-1 to TRBJ2-3; 8 bases fit TRBD2. The CDR3 has 14 amino acids. V was pared by 7 bases and J by 1 base, with 7 bases of the junction left unmatched. Germline V gene lookup returns CDR1 SQVTM and CDR2 ANQGSEA.

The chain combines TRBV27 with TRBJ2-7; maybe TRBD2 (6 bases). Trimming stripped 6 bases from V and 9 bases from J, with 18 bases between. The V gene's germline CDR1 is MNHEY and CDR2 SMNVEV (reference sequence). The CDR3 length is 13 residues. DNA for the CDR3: TGTGCCAGCAGCGCGTTGGTGGCGGGGAGGCAGTACTTC. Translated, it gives CASSALVAGRQYF.

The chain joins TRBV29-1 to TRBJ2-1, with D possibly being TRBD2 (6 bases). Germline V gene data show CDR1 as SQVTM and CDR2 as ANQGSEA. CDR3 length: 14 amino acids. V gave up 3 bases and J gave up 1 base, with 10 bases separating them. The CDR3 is CSVDAGGSYNEQFF. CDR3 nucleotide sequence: TGCAGCGTTGATGCCGGAGGGTCCTACAATGAGCAGTTCTTC.

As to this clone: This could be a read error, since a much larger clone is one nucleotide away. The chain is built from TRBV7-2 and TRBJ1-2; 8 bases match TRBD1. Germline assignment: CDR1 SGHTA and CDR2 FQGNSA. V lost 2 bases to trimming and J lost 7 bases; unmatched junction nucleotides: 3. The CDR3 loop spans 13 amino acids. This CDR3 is CASSLQGAVGYTF. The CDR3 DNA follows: TGTGCCAGCAGCTTACAGGGGGCGGTTGGCTACACCTTC. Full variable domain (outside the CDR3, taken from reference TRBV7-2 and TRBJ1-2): GAGVSQSPSNKVTEKGKDVELRCDPISGHTALYWYRQSLGQGLEFLIYFQGNSAPDKSGLPSDRFSAERTGGSVSTLTIQRTQQEDSAVYLCASSLQGAVGYTFGSGTRLTVV.

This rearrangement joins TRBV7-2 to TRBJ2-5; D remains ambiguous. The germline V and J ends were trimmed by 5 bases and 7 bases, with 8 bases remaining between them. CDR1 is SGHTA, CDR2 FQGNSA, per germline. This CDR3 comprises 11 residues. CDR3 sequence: CASSQAPTQYF. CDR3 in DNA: TGTGCCAGCAGCCAGGCACCGACCCAGTACTTC.

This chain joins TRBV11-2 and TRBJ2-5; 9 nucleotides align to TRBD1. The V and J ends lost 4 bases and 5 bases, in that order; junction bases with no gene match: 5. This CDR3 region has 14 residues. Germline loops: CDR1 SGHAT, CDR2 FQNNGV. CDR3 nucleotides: TGTGCCAGCAGCTCAAACAGGGGGCGGGAGACCCAGTACTTC. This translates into CASSSNRGRETQYF.

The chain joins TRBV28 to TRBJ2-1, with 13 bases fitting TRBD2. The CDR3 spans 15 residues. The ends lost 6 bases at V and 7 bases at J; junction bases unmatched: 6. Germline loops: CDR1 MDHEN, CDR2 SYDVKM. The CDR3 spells CASSPGLAGPNEQFF. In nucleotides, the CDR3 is TGTGCCAGCAGCCCGGGACTAGCGGGACCGAATGAGCAGTTCTTC.

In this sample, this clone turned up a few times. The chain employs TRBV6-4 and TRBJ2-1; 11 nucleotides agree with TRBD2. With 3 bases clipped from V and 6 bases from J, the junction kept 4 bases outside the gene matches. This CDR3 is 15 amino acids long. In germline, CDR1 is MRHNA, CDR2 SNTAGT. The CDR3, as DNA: TGTGCCAGCAGTGAGCGGACTAGCGGGCTCAATGAGCAGTTCTTC. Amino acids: CASSERTSGLNEQFF.

CDR3 sequence: CASSRGGQGGYNEQFF. For the CDR3, the DNA is TGTGCCAGCAGTCGCGGCGGACAGGGCGGATACAATGAGCAGTTCTTC. This chain connects TRBV6-6 to TRBJ2-1; TRBD1 agrees at 8 bases. The CDR3 covers 16 residues. The V gene's germline CDR1 is MNHNY and CDR2 SVGAGI (reference sequence). Trimming cost V 5 bases and J 4 bases; bases outside gene matches: 10.

DNA of the CDR3: TGTGCCACCAGCAGAGATAGGAGCCTCTCTGGAAACACCATATATTTT. It codes for CATSRDRSLSGNTIYF. This rearrangement joins TRBV15 to TRBJ1-3; D unclear. The ends were cut back, 0 bases at V and 0 bases at J, with 9 bases in the middle. The CDR3 is 16 amino acids. The germline V gene encodes CDR1 LNHNV and CDR2 YYDKDF (reference sequence).